This record covers a single T cell receptor (beta chain). What it recognizes is unknown. This specimen comes from a study of immune cell composition in non-small cell lung cancer. Across the study: Lung adenocarcinoma or squamous carcinoma made up most tumours. Whole-study findings and limits: Shared sequences between tumour-reactive and dominant in vivo clones were not proven. Tumour TCR-beta clonality showed no significant link to smoking pack-years.

Profiled with immunoSEQ multiplex PCR; TCRdb holds only in-frame clones, not every one. The table has roughly 2,000 clones, approximately 90% seen once. V lost 3 bases to trimming and J lost 4 bases, with 12 bases between them. Germline V lookup: CDR1 SGHDN, CDR2 FVKESK. The CDR3 sequence is 14 residues long. Input material: lung tumor tissue. The clonotype originates from a human donor with non-small cell lung cancer. The chain has TRBV14 and TRBJ1-2; D unclear. This CDR3 is CASSQVISGYGYTF. The CDR3 DNA reads TGTGCCAGCAGCCAGGTCATTAGCGGCTATGGCTACACCTTC.